Given below is one TCR beta chain in context. This clonotype showed up just a few times. Its antigen target is currently unknown. Nothing much larger sits one base from this clone, and base qualities are not available. The entry originates in a study of human T cells and chemical hapten exposure (dated by TCRdb to about 2021). The study in broad terms: For sensitization, 2% DPC in acetone was applied to an approximately 2 cm by approximately 2 cm area of upper inner arm skin. Weekly therapeutic DPC doses were additionally applied to the scalp of patients throughout the roughly 23-week study period. Patch tests used Finn chambers with 0.01% DPC on the upper back, scored after 6 days by International Contact Dermatitis Research Group standards. Alopecia areata with under or over 50% scalp involvement, alopecia totalis and alopecia universalis were represented in the patient cohort, which was mostly female. Libraries were pooled for sequencing, and variation in per-sample TCR yields was attributed mainly to small differences in library volumes within the pool. The study tracked peripheral blood TCR repertoire changes in vivo during primary and secondary sensitization to the hapten diphenylcyclopropenone (DPC) in alopecia patients. Blood was sampled from patients pre-sensitization (week 0) and at 2, 6 and about 24 weeks after DPC sensitization. For TCR sequencing, blood came from twenty-nine alopecia patients at anywhere from one to four time points (pre-sensitization, 2, 6 and 24 weeks). The study at large found these results: After repeated subsampling, changes were observed in the strength of the expansion versus patch-test correlation and in the threshold at which the correlation became significant. No change with DPC sensitization was found in the number of TCRs above 1 in 1000 frequency, and no evidence of global repertoire structure alterations was found. All patients had alopecia, a presumed autoimmune disease, so their immune response might differ from that of healthy individuals. Expanded TCRs formed significantly more large CDR3 similarity clusters than pre-sensitization or healthy control sets, consistent with antigen-driven responses. The number of PT1 expanded TCRs positively correlated with patch test score, significant at thresholds 8, 16 and 32 but not 4.

Libraries were built with RACE. This sample was sequenced with a NextSeq 500. During library preparation, unique molecular identifiers were attached to individual cDNA molecules so that TCRs could be counted quantitatively and reproducibly. For every blood RNA sample, sequencing covered both the TCR alpha and TCR beta chains. Concerning the study's data processing: A median of about 87,000 TCRs per sample was observed, with a range of roughly 23,224 to 750,000. V, J and CDR3 annotation of the TCR reads was carried out using the Decombinator software suite. Every sample was subsampled to the same number of TCRs (28,000) for the PS versus PT1 abundance plots. Expanded TCRs were defined as absent before sensitization and observed at least eight times at the 2-week time point. In-frame beta chains were kept once TCRdb had trimmed the public reads at Q25 with fastp and called clones with MiXCR. Here each entry gathers all rows of one CDR3 protein and keeps the most common genes and DNA. The V and J calls come from TCRdb's annotation, not from the publication. Here the sample has around 300,000 distinct CDR3 sequences; 5% to 6.5% occur a single time. Around 8.6% of the sample is in the top ten clones.

From the cysteine up to the phenylalanine, the CDR3 has a length of 17 residues. The read is trimmed to its CDR3 DNA, 51 bases read in frame from base 1. Reading the germline V gene gives CDR1 MNHEY and CDR2 SVGEGT. Compared with germline, V lacks 5 bases and J lacks 0 bases; bases without a gene match: 9. Sample time point, as interpreted from the label and publication: pre-sensitization, week 0. Read against the paper, the sample's treatment or condition label means: therapeutic diphenylcyclopropenone sensitization with weekly scalp DPC. Blood at each patch-test visit was drawn before the patch test was applied. Eligible patients were aged 18 to 70, diagnosed with alopecia, deemed suitable for DPC therapy, and excluded if pregnant. Total RNA was extracted from unfractionated whole blood collected in Tempus Blood RNA tubes.

The sequencing here drew on whole blood, taken in connection with sensitization to the hapten diphenylcyclopropenone (DPC). The sequence links TRBV6-2 or TRBV6-3 to TRBJ2-1, with 8 middle bases fitting TRBD2. The TCR comes from a woman under 30 with alopecia areata. Some clones in this sample may be carry-over from other donors' samples. The nucleotide sequence reads as follows: TGTGCCAGCAGTCCTAAGAAGCGGGGGAGCTCCTACAATGAGCAGTTCTTC. Its amino acids are CASSPKKRGSSYNEQFF.